The clone carrying this T cell receptor (beta chain) was detected many times. Researchers took RNA transcripts and amplified the TCR beta CDR3 regions from them. The TCR CDR3 was amplified in a first-round RT-PCR using the HTBI primer set. TCRdb itself ran the multiplex PCR reads through MiXCR, one entry per CDR3 protein. The data contain over 200,000 distinct CDR3 sequences, roughly 15% of them seen just once; the ten biggest clones take up about an eighth. The data stem from a study of T cells in Graves' hyperthyroidism and ophthalmopathy. Hyperthyroidism patients were newly diagnosed, had disease duration under 2 months, and were aged 18 to 65 years. Germline V gene lookup returns CDR1 MNHEY and CDR2 SVGEGT. Trimming cost V 0 bases and J 4 bases, with 7 bases left between them. This CDR3 is built from 14 residues.

Sequenced input: blood. This TCR derives from a woman aged 35 to 49 with Graves' hyperthyroidism that later progressed to Graves' ophthalmopathy. This chain uses TRBV6-2 or TRBV6-3 with TRBJ1-5; D unresolved. Here the CDR3 reads CASSYSRRNQPQHF. CDR3 nucleotide sequence: TGTGCCAGCAGTTACTCGAGACGAAATCAGCCCCAGCATTTT.